Presented here are 5 T cell receptor beta chains from one specimen sequenced in a study of CD8 T cells in ankylosing spondylitis. TCRdb re-called the 5' RACE reads with MiXCR, one entry per CDR3 protein. The top ten clones hold over 4% of a sample with over 100,000 distinct CDR3 sequences, 11% of them seen once. The source material was blood, either unsorted or a sorted T cell fraction (not recorded which). The source of these receptors is a female donor with ankylosing spondylitis or in good health (not recorded which).

The J gene is TRBJ1-1, the V gene TRBV20-1; tentatively, D is TRBD1 (6 bases). Germline CDR1 is DFQATT and CDR2 is SNEGSKA (reference sequence). Between the trimmed V and J ends, which lost 6 bases and 1 base, there was a span of 12 bases. This CDR3 comprises 13 residues. CDR3 bases: TGCAGTGCCCCCCGGGGGGCGAACACTGAAGCTTTCTTT. Translation gives CSAPRGANTEAFF.

This clonotype came up many times. The rearrangement links TRBV9 to TRBJ2-2; D not resolved. The germline gives CDR1 SGDLS, CDR2 YYNGEE. CDR3 length equals 14 residues. The V end lost 0 bases, the J end lost 9 bases, and 12 bases lay between the germline ends. Written as DNA, the CDR3 is TGTGCCAGCAGCGTAGAAAATCAGATAAGGGAGCTGTTTTTT. Translated, it gives CASSVENQIRELFF.

There are many counts of this clonotype. The chain employs TRBV11-2 and TRBJ2-7; 9 bases align to TRBD2. V lost 3 bases, J lost 2 bases, and 5 bases stayed unmatched. Germline CDR1 reads SGHAT; CDR2 reads FQNNGV. This CDR3 contains 15 residues. The CDR3 nucleotides read TGTGCCAGCAGCTTTTGGGCTAGCGGGACCTACGAGCAGTACTTC. Translated, it gives CASSFWASGTYEQYF.

This clonotype was found a few times. This chain connects TRBV1 to TRBJ2-2; TRBD2, the table's D call, was not compared with the DNA. TRBV1 is deemed a pseudogene. The CDR3 sequence is 17 residues long. The CDR3 DNA reads as TGCACCAGCAGCAAACCTCGTAGCGGGAGAGATACCGGGGAGCTGTTTTTT. Its translation is CTSSKPRSGRDTGELFF.

This clonotype came up many times. This CDR3 is CASRPDRTGAETQYF. CDR3 in DNA: TGTGCCAGCAGACCCGACCGGACAGGGGCGGAGACCCAGTACTTC. This chain connects TRBV4-2 to TRBJ2-5, with TRBD1 identical over 9 bases. Unmatched junction bases numbered 10, after V lost 6 bases and J lost 5 bases. The CDR3 sequence is 15 residues long. Looked up from germline, CDR1 is LGHNA and CDR2 is YNFKEQ.